The 10 T cell receptor beta chains reported below all come from one sample, sequenced in a study of T cells in Graves' hyperthyroidism and ophthalmopathy. TCR beta CDR3 region amplification was performed from RNA transcripts. When the TCR CDR3 underwent first-round RT-PCR, the HTBI primer set was used. In TCRdb, the multiplex PCR reads were re-called with MiXCR into one record per CDR3 protein. The sample has 360,000 or so distinct CDR3 sequences, approximately 19% seen once. The sequencing input was blood. Receptors originate from a woman under 30 with Graves' hyperthyroidism.

This clonotype has at least ten counts. Just one base apart from a much larger clone, this may be a read error. This sequence joins TRBV6-1 and TRBJ2-7, with TRBD2 as a possible D gene (6 bases). The CDR3 is 14 amino acids. Germline V gene data show CDR1 as MNHNS and CDR2 as SASEGT. V was shortened by 7 bases and J by 4 bases, with 17 bases between the two germline ends. The CDR3, as DNA: TGTGCCAGCACTCCCGTGGGGGGAGCGTACGAGCAGTACTTC. Encoded protein: CASTPVGGAYEQYF.

The CDR3 spells CASSPWAGTGNQPQHF. DNA for the CDR3: TGTGCCAGCAGCCCCTGGGCAGGGACTGGCAATCAGCCCCAGCATTTT. V usage is TRBV11-2 and J usage is TRBJ1-5, with a weak D call TRBD1 (5 bases). The germline CDR1 and CDR2 sequences are SGHAT and FQNNGV. Trimming took off 5 bases at V and 2 bases at J, with 16 bases between the two ends. CDR3 length equals 16 residues. The full variable domain, in which reference TRBV11-2 and TRBJ1-5 provide the parts outside the CDR3, is EAGVAQSPRYKIIEKRQSVAFWCNPISGHATLYWYQQILGQGPKLLIQFQNNGVVDDSQLPKDRFSAERLKGVDSTLKIQPAKLEDSAVYLCASSPWAGTGNQPQHFGDGTRLSIL.

In its sample, this clonotype was seen many times. V gene TRBV30 combines with J gene TRBJ2-5; no clear D gene. The CDR3 extends over 13 amino acids. Germline-derived CDR1 and CDR2 are GTSNPN and SVGIG (reference sequence). Deletions cut 0 bases from V and 5 bases from J, with 10 bases between. The CDR3 DNA sequence: TGTGCCTGGAGTGTGCGGCAGAAGGAGACCCAGTACTTC. Protein sequence: CAWSVRQKETQYF.

This clonotype has a handful of counts. The chain carries TRBV15 and TRBJ2-6; D remains unclear. This CDR3 is built from 16 residues. With 3 bases removed from V and 2 bases from J, the gap between germline ends came to 11 bases. Germline values: CDR1 LNHNV, CDR2 YYDKDF (reference sequence). The CDR3 loop reads CATSSTPGTGANVLTF. DNA of the CDR3: TGTGCCACCAGCAGTACCCCGGGCACTGGGGCCAACGTCCTGACTTTC.

Ten or more counts support this clonotype. The V and J genes are TRBV11-1 and TRBJ1-1, with a possible D match to TRBD1 (5 bases). The CDR3 covers 16 residues. V shed 6 bases and J shed 6 bases, with 23 bases lying between them. Germline CDR1 and CDR2: SGHAT and FQDESV (reference sequence). The CDR3 sequence: CASRHAYRQGVAEAFF. The CDR3 DNA reads TGTGCCAGCAGACACGCCTACCGGCAGGGTGTAGCTGAAGCTTTCTTT.

At least ten counts were recorded for this clonotype. The rearrangement links TRBV2 to TRBJ1-5; TRBD1 might be the D (5 bases). Trimming took off 6 bases at V and 9 bases at J, with 15 bases between the two ends. Germline V gene sequence: CDR1 SNHLY, CDR2 FYNNEI. The CDR3 is 13 amino acids. The CDR3 nucleotides are TGTGCCAGCAGCCCCAGGGAGGGAAGGCCCCAGCATTTT. It yields the protein CASSPREGRPQHF.

This clonotype was seen many times. This chain uses TRBV4-1 with TRBJ2-5; tentatively, D is TRBD1 or TRBD2 (5 bases each). The germline V and J ends were trimmed by 4 bases and 4 bases, with 13 bases remaining between them. Germline V gene lookup returns CDR1 MGHRA and CDR2 YSYEKL. CDR3 length: 14 amino acids. CDR3 protein: CASSPPGPSETQYF. CDR3 nucleotides: TGCGCCAGCAGCCCCCCGGGACCCTCAGAGACCCAGTACTTC.

This clonotype was found many times. This chain uses TRBV6-1 with TRBJ1-5; 7 bases align to TRBD1. V lost 6 bases to trimming and J lost 7 bases; unmatched junction nucleotides: 15. The length of the CDR3 is 16 residues. The germline V gene encodes CDR1 MNHNS and CDR2 SASEGT. CDR3 region: CASRRWTGEVGQPQHF. The DNA of the CDR3 is TGTGCCAGCAGGAGATGGACAGGAGAGGTGGGGCAGCCCCAGCATTTT.

Many counts were recorded for this clonotype. DNA for the CDR3: TGTGCCAGCAGCTTAGGGAACTACTATGGCTACACCTTC. This sequence encodes CASSLGNYYGYTF. The chain is built from TRBV7-2 and TRBJ1-2; D not certain. V lost 1 base to trimming and J lost 3 bases, with 6 bases between them. The CDR3 has 13 residues. Germline V gene sequence: CDR1 SGHTA, CDR2 FQGNSA.

The chain combines TRBV19 with TRBJ1-1; TRBD1 is a possible D gene (5 bases). The ends were cut back, 6 bases at V and 4 bases at J, with 15 bases in the middle. Germline values: CDR1 LNHDA, CDR2 SQIVND (reference sequence). The CDR3 is 14 amino acids. This CDR3 is CASRGRAVGTEAFF. CDR3 DNA: TGTGCCAGTAGGGGCAGGGCGGTCGGCACTGAAGCTTTCTTT.